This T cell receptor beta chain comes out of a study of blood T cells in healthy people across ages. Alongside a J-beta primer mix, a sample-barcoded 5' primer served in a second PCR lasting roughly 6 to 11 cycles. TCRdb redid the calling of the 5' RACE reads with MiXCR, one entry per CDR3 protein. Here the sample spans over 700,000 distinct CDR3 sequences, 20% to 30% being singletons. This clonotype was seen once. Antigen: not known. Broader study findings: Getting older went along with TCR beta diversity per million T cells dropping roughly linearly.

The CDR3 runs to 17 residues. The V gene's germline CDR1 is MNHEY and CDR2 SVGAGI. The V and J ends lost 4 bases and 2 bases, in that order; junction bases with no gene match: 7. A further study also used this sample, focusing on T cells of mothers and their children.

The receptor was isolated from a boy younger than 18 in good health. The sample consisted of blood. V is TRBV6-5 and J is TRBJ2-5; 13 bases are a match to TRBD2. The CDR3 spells CASSFGLAGAQQETQYF. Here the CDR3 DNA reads TGTGCCAGCAGTTTCGGACTAGCGGGGGCCCAACAAGAGACCCAGTACTTC.